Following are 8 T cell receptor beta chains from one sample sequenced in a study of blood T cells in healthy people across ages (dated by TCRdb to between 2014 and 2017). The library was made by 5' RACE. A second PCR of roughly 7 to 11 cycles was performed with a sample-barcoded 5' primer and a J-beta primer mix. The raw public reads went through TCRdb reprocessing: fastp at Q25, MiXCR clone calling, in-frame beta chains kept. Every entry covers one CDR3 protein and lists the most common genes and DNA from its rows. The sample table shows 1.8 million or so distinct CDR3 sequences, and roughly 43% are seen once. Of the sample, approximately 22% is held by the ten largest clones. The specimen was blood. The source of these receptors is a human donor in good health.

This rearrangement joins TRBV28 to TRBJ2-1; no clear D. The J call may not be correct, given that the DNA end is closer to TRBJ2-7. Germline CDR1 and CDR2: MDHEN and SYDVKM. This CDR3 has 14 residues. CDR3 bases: TGTGCCAGCACCGTTAAGGTGGGGTTCTACGAGCAGTACTTC. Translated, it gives CASTVKVGFYEQYF.

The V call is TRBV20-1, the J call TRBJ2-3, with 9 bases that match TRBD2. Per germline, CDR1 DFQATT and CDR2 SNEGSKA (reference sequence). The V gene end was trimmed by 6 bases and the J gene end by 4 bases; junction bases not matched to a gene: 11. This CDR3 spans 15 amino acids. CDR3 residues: CSAPQRGVISDTQYF. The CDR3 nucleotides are TGCAGTGCACCACAGCGGGGGGTTATCTCAGATACGCAGTATTTT.

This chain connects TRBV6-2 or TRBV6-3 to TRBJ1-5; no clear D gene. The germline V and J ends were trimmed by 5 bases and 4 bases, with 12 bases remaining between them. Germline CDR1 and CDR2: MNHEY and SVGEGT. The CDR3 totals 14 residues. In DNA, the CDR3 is TGTGCCAGCAGTACCGTTTTCCCGAATCAGCCCCAGCATTTT. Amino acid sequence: CASSTVFPNQPQHF.

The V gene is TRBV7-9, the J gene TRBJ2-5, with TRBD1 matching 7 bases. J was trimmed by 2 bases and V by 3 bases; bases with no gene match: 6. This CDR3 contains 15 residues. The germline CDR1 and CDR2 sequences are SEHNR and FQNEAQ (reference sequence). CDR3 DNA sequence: TGTGCCAGCAGCTTCCGGGACAGACAACAAGAGACCCAGTACTTC. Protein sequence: CASSFRDRQQETQYF.

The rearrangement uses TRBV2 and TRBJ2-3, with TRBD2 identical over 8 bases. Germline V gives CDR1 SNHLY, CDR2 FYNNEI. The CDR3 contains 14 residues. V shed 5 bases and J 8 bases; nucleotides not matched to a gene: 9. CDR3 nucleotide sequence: TGTGCCAGCAGTTTTAGCGGGGTCGACTCTACGCAGTATTTT. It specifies CASSFSGVDSTQYF.

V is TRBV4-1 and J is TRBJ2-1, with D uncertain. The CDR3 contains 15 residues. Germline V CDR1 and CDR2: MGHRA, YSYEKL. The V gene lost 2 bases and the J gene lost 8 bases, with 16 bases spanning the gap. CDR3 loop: CASSQTGLHRDEQFF. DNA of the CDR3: TGCGCCAGCAGCCAAACCGGGCTCCATCGGGATGAGCAGTTCTTC.

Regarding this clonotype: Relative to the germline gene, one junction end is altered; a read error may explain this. The CDR3 loop is CVSSQGPGPRRGPRYEQYF. CDR3 sequence (DNA): TGCGTCAGCAGCCAAGGCCCAGGACCCCGGCGGGGGCCCCGCTACGAGCAGTACTTC. The gene calls are TRBV4-1 and TRBJ2-5; tentative D call: TRBD2 (7 bases). The J call may be in error: the DNA end matches TRBJ2-7 better. In germline, CDR1 is MGHRA, CDR2 YSYEKL. The CDR3 loop spans 19 amino acids.

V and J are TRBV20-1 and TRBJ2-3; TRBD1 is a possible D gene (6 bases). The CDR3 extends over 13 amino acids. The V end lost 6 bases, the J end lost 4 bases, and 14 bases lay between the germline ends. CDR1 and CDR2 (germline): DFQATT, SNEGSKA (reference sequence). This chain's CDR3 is CSATGFIADTQYF. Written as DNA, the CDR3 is TGCAGTGCCACAGGGTTTATCGCAGATACGCAGTATTTT.